This T cell receptor beta chain was documented in a study of cytomegalovirus exposure and HLA in healthy donors. Notes on the study in general: TRBV6-2, TRBV6-3 and other indistinguishable V segments were excluded.

Primers for the PCR totalled 60 Vbeta and 13 Jbeta. Original processing methods: A later analysis counted 65 million to 90 million unique TCR beta chains, 10 million to 12 million shared. Clones were sequenced by immunoSEQ multiplex PCR, and TCRdb holds only the in-frame ones, with some missing. V, J and clone size were drawn from that table, and D and trimming were deduced from the DNA. The sample lists around 170,000 clones; more than 75% were seen once. Germline assignment: CDR1 SGHTA and CDR2 FQGTGA. The CDR3 loop spans 14 amino acids. The V and J ends lost 5 bases and 6 bases, in that order; junction bases with no gene match: 5. Note on this clone: Its antigen is unknown.

The V call is TRBV7-3, the J call TRBJ2-1; the match to TRBD1 covers 9 bases. The sequence was collected from a woman in her twenties or thirties in good health and CMV-seropositive. Sequencing used PBMCs. The CDR3 nucleotides read TGTGCCAGCAGCCTGACAGGGGGATCCAATGAGCAGTTCTTC. Residues: CASSLTGGSNEQFF.